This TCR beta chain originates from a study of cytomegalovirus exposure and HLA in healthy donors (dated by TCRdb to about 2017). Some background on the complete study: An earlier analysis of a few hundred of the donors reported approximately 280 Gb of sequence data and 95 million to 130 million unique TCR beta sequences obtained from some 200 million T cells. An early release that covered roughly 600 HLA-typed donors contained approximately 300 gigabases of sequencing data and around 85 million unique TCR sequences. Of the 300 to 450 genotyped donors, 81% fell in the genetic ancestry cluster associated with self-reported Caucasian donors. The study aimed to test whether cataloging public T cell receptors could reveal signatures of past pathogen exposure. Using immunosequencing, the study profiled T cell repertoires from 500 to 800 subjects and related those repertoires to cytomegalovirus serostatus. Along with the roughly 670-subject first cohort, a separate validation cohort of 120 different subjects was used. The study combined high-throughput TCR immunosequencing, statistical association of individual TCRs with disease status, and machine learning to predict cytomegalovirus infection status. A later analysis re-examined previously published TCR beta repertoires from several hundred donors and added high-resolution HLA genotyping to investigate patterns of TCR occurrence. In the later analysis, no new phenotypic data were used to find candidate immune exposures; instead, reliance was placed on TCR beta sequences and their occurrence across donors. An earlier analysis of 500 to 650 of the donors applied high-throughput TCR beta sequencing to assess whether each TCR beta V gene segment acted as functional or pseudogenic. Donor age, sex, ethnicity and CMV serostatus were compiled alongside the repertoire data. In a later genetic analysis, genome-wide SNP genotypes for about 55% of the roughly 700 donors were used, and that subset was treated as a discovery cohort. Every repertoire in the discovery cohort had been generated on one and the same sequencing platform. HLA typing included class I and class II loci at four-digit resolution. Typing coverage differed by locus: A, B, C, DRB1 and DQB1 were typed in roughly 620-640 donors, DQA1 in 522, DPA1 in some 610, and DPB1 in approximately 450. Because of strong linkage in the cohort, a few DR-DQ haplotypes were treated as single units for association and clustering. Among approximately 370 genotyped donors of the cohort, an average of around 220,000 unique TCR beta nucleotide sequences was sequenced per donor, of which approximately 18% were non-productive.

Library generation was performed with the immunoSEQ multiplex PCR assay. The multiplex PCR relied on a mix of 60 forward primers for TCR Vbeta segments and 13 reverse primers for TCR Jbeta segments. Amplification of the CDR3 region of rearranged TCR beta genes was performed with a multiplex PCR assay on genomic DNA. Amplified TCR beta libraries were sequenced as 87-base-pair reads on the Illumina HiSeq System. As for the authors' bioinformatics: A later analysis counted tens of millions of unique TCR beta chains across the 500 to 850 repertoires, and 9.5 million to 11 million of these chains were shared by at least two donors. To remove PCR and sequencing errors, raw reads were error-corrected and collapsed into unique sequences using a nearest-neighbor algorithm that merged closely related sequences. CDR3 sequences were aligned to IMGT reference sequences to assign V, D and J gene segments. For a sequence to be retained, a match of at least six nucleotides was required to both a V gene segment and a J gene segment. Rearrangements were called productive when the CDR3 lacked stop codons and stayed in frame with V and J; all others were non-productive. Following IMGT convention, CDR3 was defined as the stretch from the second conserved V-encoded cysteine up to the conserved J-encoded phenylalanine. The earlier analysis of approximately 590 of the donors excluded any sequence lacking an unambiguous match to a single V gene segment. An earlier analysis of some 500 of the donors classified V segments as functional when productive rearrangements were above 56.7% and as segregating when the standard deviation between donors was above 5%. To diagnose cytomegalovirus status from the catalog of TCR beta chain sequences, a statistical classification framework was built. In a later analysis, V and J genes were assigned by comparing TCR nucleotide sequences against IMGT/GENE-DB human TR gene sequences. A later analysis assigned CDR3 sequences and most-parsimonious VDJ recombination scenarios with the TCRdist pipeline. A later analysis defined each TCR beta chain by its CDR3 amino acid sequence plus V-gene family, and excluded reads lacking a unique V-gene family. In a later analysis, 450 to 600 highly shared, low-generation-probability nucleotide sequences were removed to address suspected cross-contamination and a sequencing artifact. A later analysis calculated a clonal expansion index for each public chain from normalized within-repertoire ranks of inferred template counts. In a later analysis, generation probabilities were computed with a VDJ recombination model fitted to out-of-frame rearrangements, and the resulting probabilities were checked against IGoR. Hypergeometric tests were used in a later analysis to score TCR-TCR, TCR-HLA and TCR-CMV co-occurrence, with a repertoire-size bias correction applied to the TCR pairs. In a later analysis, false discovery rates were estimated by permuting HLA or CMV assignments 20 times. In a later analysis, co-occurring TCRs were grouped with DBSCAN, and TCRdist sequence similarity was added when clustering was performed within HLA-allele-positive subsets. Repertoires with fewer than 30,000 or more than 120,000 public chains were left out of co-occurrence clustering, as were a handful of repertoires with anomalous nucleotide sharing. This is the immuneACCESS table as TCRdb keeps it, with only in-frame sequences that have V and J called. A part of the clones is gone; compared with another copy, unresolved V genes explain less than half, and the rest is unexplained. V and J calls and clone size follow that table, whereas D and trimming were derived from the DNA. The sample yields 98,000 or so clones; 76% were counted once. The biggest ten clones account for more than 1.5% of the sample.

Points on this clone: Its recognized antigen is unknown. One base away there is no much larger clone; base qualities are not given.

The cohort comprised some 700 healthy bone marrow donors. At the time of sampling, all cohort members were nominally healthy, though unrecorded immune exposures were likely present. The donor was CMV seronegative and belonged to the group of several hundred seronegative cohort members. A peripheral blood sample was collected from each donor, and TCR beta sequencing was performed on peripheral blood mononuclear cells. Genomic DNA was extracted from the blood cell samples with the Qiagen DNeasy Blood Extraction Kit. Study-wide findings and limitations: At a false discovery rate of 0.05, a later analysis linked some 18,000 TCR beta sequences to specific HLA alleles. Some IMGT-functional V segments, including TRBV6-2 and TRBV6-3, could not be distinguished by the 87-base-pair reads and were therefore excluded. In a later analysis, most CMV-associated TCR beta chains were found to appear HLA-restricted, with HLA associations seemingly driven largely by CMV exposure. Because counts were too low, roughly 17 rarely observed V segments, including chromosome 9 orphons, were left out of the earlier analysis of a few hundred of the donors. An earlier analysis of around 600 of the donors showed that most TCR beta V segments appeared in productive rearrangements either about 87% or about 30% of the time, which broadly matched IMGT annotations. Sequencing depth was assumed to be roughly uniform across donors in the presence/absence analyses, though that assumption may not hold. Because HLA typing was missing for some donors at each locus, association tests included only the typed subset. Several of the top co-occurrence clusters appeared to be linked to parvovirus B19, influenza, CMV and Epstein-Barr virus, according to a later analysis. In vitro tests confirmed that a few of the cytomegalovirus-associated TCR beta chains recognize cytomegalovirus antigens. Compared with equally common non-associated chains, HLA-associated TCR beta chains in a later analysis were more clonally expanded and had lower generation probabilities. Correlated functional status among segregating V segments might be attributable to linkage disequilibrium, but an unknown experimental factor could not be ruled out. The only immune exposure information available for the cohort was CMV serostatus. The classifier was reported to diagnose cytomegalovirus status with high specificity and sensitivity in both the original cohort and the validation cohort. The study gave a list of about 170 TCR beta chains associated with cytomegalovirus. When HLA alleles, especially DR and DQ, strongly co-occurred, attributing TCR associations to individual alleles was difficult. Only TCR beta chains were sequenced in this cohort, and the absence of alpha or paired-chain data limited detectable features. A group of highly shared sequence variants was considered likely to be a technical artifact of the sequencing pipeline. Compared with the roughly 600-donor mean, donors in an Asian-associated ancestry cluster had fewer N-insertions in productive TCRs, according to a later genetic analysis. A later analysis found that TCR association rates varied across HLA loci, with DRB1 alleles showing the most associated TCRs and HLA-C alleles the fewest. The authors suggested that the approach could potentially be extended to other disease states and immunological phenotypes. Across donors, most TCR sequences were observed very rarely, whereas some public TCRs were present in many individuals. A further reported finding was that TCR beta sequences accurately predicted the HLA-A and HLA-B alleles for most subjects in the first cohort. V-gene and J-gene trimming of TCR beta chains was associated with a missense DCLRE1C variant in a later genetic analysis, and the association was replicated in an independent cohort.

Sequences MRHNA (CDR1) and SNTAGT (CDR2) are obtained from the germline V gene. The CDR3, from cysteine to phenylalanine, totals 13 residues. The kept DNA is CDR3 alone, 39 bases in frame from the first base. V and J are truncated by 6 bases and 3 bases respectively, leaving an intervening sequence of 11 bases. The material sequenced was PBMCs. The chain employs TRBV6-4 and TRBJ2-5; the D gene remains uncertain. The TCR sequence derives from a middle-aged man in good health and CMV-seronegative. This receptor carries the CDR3 CASSVAPEETQYF. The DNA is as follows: TGTGCCAGCAGCGTGGCCCCTGAAGAGACCCAGTACTTC.